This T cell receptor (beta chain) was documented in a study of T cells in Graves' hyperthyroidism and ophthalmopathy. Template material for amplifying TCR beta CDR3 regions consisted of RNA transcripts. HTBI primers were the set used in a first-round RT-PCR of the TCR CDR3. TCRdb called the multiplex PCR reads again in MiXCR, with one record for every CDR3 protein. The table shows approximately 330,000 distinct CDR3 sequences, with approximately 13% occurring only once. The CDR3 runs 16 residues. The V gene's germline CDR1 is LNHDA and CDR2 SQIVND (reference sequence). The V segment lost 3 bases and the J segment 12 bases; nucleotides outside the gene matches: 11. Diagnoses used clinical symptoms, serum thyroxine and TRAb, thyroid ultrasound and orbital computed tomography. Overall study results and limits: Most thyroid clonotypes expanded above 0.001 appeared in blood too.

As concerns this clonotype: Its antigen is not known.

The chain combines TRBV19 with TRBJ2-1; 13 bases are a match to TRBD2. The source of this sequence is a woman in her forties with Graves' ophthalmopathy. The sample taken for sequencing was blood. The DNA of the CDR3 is TGTGCCAGTAGTATCCGTGGGACTAGCGGGGCTCAGGGGCAGTTCTTC. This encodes CASSIRGTSGAQGQFF. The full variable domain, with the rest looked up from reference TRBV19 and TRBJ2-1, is DGGITQSPKYLFRKEGQNVTLSCEQNLNHDAMYWYRQDPGQGLRLIYYSQIVNDFQKGDIAEGYSVSREKKESFPLTVTSAQKNPTAFYLCASSIRGTSGAQGQFFGPGTRLTVL.